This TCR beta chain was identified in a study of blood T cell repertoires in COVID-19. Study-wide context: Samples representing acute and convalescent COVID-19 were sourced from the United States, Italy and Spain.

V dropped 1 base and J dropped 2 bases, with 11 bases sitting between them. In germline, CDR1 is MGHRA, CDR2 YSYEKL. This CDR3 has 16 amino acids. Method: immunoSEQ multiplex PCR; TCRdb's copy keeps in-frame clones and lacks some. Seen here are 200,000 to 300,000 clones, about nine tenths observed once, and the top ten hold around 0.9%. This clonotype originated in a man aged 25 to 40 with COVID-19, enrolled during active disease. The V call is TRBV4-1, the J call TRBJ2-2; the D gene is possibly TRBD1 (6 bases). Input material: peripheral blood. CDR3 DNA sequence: TGCGCCAGCAGCCAAGTGGGCAGGGGAAACACCGGGGAGCTGTTTTTT. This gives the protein CASSQVGRGNTGELFF.